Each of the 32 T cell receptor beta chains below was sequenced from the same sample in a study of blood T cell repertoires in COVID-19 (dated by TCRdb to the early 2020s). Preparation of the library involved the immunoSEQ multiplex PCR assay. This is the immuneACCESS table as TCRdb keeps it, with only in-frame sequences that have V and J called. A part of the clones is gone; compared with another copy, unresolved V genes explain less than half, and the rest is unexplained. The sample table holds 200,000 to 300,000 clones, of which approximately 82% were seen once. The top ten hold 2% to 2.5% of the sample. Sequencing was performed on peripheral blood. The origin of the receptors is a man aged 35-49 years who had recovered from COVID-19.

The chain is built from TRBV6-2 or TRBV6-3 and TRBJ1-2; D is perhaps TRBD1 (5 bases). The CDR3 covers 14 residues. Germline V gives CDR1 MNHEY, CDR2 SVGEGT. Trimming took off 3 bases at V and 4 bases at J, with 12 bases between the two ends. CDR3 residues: CASSYSWGSYGYTF. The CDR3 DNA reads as TGTGCCAGCAGTTATAGTTGGGGCTCCTATGGCTACACCTTC.

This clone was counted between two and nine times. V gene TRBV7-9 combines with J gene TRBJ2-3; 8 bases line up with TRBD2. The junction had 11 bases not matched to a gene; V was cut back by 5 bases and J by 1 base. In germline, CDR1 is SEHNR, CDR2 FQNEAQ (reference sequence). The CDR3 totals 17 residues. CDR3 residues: CASSTRGSGERTDTQYF. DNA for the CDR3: TGTGCCAGCAGCACCCGGGGTAGCGGGGAACGCACAGATACGCAGTATTTT.

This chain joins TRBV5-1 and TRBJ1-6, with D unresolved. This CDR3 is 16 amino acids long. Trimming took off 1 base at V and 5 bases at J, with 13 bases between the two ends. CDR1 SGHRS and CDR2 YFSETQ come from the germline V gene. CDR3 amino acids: CASSLNPGSDNSPLHF. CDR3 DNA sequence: TGCGCCAGCAGCTTGAACCCGGGTTCGGATAATTCACCCCTCCACTTT.

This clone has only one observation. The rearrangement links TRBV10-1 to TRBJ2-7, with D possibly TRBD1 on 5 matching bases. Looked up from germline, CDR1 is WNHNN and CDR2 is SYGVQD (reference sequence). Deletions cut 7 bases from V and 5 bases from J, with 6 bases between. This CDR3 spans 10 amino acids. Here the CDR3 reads CASNRNEQYF. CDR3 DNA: TGCGCCAGCAACAGGAACGAGCAGTACTTC.

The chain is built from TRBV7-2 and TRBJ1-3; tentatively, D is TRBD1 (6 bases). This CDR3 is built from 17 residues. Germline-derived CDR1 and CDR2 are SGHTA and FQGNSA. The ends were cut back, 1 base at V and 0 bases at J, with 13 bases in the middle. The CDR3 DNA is TGTGCCAGCAGCTTAGGGTTGGGGGCAGGCTCTGGAAACACCATATATTTT. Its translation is CASSLGLGAGSGNTIYF.

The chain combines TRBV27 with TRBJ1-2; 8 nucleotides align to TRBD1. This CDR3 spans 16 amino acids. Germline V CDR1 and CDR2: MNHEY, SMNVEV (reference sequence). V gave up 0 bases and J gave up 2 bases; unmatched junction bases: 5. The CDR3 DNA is TGTGCCAGCAGTTTATCGTGGGACAGGTTAAACTATGGCTACACCTTC. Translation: CASSLSWDRLNYGYTF.

The CDR3, as DNA: TGTGCCAGCGTTACCGGGACAGGGTTTGTGGATACGCAGTATTTT. Protein: CASVTGTGFVDTQYF. The rearrangement joins TRBV6-5 to TRBJ2-3; 9 nucleotides line up with TRBD1. This CDR3 is 15 amino acids long. Per germline, CDR1 MNHEY and CDR2 SVGAGI. V lost 8 bases to trimming and J lost 6 bases; unmatched junction nucleotides: 12.

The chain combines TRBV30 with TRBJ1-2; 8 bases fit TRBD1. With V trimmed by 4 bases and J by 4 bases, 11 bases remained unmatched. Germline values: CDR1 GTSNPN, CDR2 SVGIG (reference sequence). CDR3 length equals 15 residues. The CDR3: CAWTLRGLISYGYTF. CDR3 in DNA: TGTGCCTGGACTCTCAGGGGGCTAATCAGCTATGGCTACACCTTC.

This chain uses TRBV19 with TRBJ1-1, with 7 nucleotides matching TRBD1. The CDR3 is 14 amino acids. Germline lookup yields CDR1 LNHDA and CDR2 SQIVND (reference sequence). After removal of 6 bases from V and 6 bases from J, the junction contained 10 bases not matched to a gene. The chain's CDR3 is CASRKGRQGAEAFF. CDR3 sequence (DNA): TGTGCCAGTAGGAAAGGTCGACAGGGCGCTGAAGCTTTCTTT.

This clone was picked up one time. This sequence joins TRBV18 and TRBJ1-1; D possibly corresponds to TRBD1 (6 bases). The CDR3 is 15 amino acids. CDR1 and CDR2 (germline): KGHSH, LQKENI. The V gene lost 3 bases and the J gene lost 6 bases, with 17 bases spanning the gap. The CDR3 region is CASSPLGGVDPEAFF. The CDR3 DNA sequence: TGTGCCAGCTCACCTTTAGGGGGGGTGGATCCTGAAGCTTTCTTT.

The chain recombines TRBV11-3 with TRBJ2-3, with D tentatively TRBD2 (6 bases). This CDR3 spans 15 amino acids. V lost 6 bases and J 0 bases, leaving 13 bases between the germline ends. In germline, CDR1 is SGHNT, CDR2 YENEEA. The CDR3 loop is CASSPGTGSTDTQYF. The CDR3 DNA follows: TGTGCCAGCAGTCCCGGGACTGGAAGCACAGATACGCAGTATTTT.

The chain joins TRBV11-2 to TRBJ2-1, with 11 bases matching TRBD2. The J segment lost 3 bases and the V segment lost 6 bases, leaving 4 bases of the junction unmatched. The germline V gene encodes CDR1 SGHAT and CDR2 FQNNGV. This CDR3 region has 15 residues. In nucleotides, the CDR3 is TGTGCCAGCAGGCCCCTAGCGGGGGGCTACAATGAGCAGTTCTTC. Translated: CASRPLAGGYNEQFF.

The CDR3 DNA sequence: TGTGCCAGCTCACAGCGAGAGGCTAATGAAAAACTGTTTTTT. It codes for CASSQREANEKLFF. The J gene is TRBJ1-4, the V gene TRBV18; D is ambiguous. Germline loops: CDR1 KGHSH, CDR2 LQKENI. Between the trimmed V and J ends, which lost 4 bases and 3 bases, there was a span of 9 bases. CDR3 length: 14 amino acids. Full variable domain (remainder filled in from reference TRBV18 and TRBJ1-4): NAGVMQNPRHLVRRRGQEARLRCSPMKGHSHVYWYRQLPEEGLKFMVYLQKENIIDESGMPKERFSAEFPKEGPSILRIQQVVRGDSAAYFCASSQREANEKLFFGSGTQLSVL.

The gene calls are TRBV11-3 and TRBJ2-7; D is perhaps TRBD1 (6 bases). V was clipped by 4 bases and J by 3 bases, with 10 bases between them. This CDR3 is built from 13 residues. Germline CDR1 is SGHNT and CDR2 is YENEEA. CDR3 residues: CASSSADSYEQYF. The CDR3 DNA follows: TGTGCCAGCAGCTCCGCGGACAGCTACGAGCAGTACTTC.

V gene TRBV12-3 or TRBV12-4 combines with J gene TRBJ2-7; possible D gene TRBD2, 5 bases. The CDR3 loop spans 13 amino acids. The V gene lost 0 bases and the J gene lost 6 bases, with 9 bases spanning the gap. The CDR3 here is CASSLARALEQYF. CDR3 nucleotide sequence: TGTGCCAGCAGTTTAGCGCGGGCTCTCGAGCAGTACTTC.

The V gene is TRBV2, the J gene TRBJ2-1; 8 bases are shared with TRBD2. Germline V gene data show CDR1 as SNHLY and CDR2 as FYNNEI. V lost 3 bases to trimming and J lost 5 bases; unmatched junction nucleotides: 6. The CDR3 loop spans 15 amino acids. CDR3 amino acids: CASSEERERDNEQFF. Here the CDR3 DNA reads TGTGCCAGCAGTGAGGAGCGGGAGCGGGACAATGAGCAGTTCTTC.

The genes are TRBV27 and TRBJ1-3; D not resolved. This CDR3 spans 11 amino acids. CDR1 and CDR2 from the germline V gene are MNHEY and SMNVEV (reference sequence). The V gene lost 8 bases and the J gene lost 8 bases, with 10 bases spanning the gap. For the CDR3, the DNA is TGTGCCAGCTCCCGGGGAGACACCATATATTTT. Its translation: CASSRGDTIYF.

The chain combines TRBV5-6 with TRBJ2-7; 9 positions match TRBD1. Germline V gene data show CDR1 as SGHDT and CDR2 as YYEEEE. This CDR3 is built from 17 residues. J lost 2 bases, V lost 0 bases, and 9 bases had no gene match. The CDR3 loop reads CASSLAYGDREAYEQYF. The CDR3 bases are TGTGCCAGCAGCTTGGCCTACGGGGACAGGGAGGCCTACGAGCAGTACTTC.

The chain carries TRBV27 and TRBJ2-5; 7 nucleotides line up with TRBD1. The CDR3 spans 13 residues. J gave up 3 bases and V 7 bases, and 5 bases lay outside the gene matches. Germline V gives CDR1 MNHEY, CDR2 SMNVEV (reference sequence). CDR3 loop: CASKDRAKETQYF. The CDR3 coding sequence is TGTGCCAGCAAAGACAGGGCGAAAGAGACCCAGTACTTC.

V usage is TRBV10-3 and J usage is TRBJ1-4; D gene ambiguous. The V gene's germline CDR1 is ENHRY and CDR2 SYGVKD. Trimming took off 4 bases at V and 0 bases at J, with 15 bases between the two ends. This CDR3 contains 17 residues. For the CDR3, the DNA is TGTGCCATCAGTGGCGGGGAGAAGGATCCAACTAATGAAAAACTGTTTTTT. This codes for CAISGGEKDPTNEKLFF.

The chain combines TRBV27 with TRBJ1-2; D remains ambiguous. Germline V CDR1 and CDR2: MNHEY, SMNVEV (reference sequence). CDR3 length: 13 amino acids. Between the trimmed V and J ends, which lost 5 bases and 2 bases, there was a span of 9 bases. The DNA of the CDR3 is TGTGCCAGCAGTCAACGGGGAAACTATGGCTACACCTTC. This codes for CASSQRGNYGYTF.

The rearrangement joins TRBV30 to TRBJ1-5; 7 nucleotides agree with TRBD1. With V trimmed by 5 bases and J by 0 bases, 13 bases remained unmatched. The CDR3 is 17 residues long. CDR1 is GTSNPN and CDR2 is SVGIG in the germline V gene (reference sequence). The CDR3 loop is CAWSRDRSTFSNQPQHF. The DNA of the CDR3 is TGTGCCTGGTCCAGGGACAGATCTACCTTTAGCAATCAGCCCCAGCATTTT.

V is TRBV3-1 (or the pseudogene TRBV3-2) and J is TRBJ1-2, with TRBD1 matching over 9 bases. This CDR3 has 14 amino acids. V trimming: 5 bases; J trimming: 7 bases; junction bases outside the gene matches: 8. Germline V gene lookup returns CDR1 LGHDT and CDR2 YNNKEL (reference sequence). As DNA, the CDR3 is TGTGCCAGCAGCTCCCAGGGACAGGGTGTTGGCTACACCTTC. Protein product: CASSSQGQGVGYTF.

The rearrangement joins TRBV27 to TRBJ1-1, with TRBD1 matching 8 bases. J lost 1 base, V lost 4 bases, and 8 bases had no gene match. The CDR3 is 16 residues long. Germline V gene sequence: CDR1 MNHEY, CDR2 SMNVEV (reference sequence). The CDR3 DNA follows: TGTGCCAGCAGTTCCAACAGGGGGTCCAAGAACACTGAAGCTTTCTTT. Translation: CASSSNRGSKNTEAFF.

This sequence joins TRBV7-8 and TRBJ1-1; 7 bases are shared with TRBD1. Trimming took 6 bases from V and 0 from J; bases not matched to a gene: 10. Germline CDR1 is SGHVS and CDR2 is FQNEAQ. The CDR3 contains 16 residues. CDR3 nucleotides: TGTGCCAGCAGTCCAAGGGACAGTGTCATGAACACTGAAGCTTTCTTT. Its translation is CASSPRDSVMNTEAFF. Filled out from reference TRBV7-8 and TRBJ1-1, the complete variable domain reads GAGVSQSPRYKVAKRGQDVALRCDPISGHVSLFWYQQALGQGPEFLTYFQNEAQLDKSGLPSDRFFAERPEGSVSTLKIQRTQQEDSAVYLCASSPRDSVMNTEAFFGQGTRLTVV.

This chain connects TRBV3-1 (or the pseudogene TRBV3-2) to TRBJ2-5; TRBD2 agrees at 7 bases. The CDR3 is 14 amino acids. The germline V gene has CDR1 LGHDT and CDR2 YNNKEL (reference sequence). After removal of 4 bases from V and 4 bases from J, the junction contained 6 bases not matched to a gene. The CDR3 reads CASSREGLPETQYF. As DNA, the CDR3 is TGTGCCAGCAGCCGCGAGGGACTACCAGAGACCCAGTACTTC.

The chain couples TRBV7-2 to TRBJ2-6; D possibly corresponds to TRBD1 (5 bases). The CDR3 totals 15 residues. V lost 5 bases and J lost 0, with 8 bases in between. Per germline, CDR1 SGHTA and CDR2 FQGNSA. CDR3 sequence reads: CASSRGNSGANVLTF. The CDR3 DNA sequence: TGTGCCAGCAGCAGGGGCAACTCTGGGGCCAACGTCCTGACTTTC.

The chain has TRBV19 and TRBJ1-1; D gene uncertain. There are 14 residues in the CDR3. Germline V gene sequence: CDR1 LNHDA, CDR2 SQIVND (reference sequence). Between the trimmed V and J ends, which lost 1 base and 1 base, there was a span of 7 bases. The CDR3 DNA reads TGTGCCAGTAGTATAGTCACGCGGAACACTGAAGCTTTCTTT. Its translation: CASSIVTRNTEAFF. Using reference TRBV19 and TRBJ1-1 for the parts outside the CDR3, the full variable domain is DGGITQSPKYLFRKEGQNVTLSCEQNLNHDAMYWYRQDPGQGLRLIYYSQIVNDFQKGDIAEGYSVSREKKESFPLTVTSAQKNPTAFYLCASSIVTRNTEAFFGQGTRLTVV.

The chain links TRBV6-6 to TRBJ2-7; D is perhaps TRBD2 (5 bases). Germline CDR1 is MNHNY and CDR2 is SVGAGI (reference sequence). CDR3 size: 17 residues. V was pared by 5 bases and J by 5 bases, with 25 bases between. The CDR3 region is CASSRRILSDLGHEQYF. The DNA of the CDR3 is TGTGCCAGCAGTCGCAGAATACTTAGCGACTTGGGCCACGAGCAGTACTTC.

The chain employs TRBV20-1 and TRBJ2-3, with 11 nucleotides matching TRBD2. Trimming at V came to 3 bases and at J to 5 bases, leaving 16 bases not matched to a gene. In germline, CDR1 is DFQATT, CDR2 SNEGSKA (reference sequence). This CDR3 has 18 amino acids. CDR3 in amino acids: CSASGGLAGGRGKDTQYF. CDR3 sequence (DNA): TGCAGTGCTAGTGGTGGGCTAGCGGGAGGCCGGGGAAAAGATACGCAGTATTTT.

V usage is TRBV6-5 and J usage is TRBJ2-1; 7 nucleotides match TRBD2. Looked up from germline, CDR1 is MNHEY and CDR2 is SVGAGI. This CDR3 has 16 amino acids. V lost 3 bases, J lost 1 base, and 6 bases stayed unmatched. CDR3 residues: CASSYGGRASYNEQFF. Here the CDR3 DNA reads TGTGCCAGCAGTTATGGTGGGAGGGCGTCCTACAATGAGCAGTTCTTC.

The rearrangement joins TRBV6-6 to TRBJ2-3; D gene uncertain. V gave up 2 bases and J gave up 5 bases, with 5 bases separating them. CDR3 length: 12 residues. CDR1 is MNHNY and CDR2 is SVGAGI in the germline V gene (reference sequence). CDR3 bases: TGTGCCAGCAGTTACCTATTAGATACGCAGTATTTT. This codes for CASSYLLDTQYF.